Each of the 21 T cell receptor beta chains below was sequenced from the same sample in a study of neurological immune-mediated disorders. TCRdb re-called the 5' RACE reads through MiXCR, storing one row per CDR3 protein. In the table there are about 14,000 distinct CDR3 sequences, less than 15% of which are singletons. The sample was CD8+ T cells from blood. These receptors were collected from a female donor with HTLV-1-associated myelopathy (HAM/TSP).

With regard to this clonotype: This may arise from a read error, as a much more abundant clone is one base away. The rearrangement joins TRBV11-2 to TRBJ2-7, with a weak D call TRBD1 (6 bases). Germline V lookup: CDR1 SGHAT, CDR2 FQNNGV. V was trimmed by 6 bases and J by 6 bases, leaving 12 bases between them. This CDR3 has 12 residues. The CDR3 DNA reads TGTGCCAGCAGAAAGATGACAGGCGAGCAGTACTTC. Protein product: CASRKMTGEQYF.

The sample holds many counts of this clonotype. V is TRBV6-5 and J is TRBJ2-1, with 11 bases fitting TRBD2. The germline CDR1 and CDR2 sequences are MNHEY and SVGAGI. Trimming took 2 bases from V and 0 from J; bases not matched to a gene: 6. This CDR3 spans 18 amino acids. CDR3 coding DNA: TGTGCCAGCAGTTACAGGGTAGCGGGGGGGAACTCCTACAATGAGCAGTTCTTC. It codes for CASSYRVAGGNSYNEQFF.

This clonotype came up many times. CDR3 amino acids: CASSPWTGGSYNSPLHF. In DNA, the CDR3 is TGTGCCAGCAGTCCATGGACAGGGGGCTCCTATAATTCACCCCTCCACTTT. The rearrangement uses TRBV27 and TRBJ1-6; 10 bases agree with TRBD1. J lost 0 bases, V lost 5 bases, and 4 bases had no gene match. Germline values: CDR1 MNHEY, CDR2 SMNVEV (reference sequence). This CDR3 contains 17 residues.

The table lists this clonotype with many counts. V gene TRBV5-1 combines with J gene TRBJ1-1; TRBD1 matches at 8 bases. Germline assignment: CDR1 SGHRS and CDR2 YFSETQ. There are 14 residues in the CDR3. The V segment lost 3 bases and the J segment 3 bases; nucleotides outside the gene matches: 4. The CDR3 sequence is CASSYTGGYTEAFF. CDR3 sequence (DNA): TGCGCCAGCAGCTACACAGGGGGATACACTGAAGCTTTCTTT.

This clonotype was detected ten times or more. The chain recombines TRBV7-9 with TRBJ2-1, with 11 bases that match TRBD2. The length of the CDR3 is 15 residues. In germline, CDR1 is SEHNR, CDR2 FQNEAQ (reference sequence). J was trimmed by 7 bases and V by 4 bases; bases with no gene match: 6. The CDR3 loop is CASSSRLAGLNEQFF. The CDR3 nucleotides are TGTGCCAGCAGCTCGCGACTAGCGGGGTTGAATGAGCAGTTCTTC.

This clonotype came up many times. V is TRBV11-2 and J is TRBJ2-7; D possibly corresponds to TRBD2 (6 bases). This CDR3 is 14 amino acids long. Trimming shortened V by 4 bases and J by 2 bases, and 12 bases separated the two germline ends. CDR1 is SGHAT and CDR2 is FQNNGV in the germline V gene. The CDR3 protein is CASSSGGSPYEQYF. In DNA, the CDR3 is TGTGCCAGCAGCTCCGGGGGAAGCCCCTACGAGCAGTACTTC. The whole variable domain, remainder taken from reference TRBV11-2 and TRBJ2-7, is EAGVAQSPRYKIIEKRQSVAFWCNPISGHATLYWYQQILGQGPKLLIQFQNNGVVDDSQLPKDRFSAERLKGVDSTLKIQPAKLEDSAVYLCASSSGGSPYEQYFGPGTRLTVT.

In this sample, this clonotype is medium-sized. V is TRBV21-1 and J is TRBJ2-2; the tabulated D call, TRBD1, remains unverified against the DNA. TRBV21-1 is termed a pseudogene. The CDR3 is 15 residues long. In DNA, the CDR3 is TGTGCCAGCAGCTCAGACAGGGTCGGAACCGGGGAGCTGTTTTTT. Amino acid sequence: CASSSDRVGTGELFF.

This clonotype was seen many times. The gene calls are TRBV5-5 and TRBJ2-3; D is uncertain. The CDR3 sequence is 13 residues long. Germline CDR1 SGHKS, CDR2 YYEKEE (reference sequence). With 0 bases removed from V and 5 bases from J, the gap between germline ends came to 7 bases. CDR3 in DNA: TGTGCCAGCAGCTTGGGTATGGGAGATACGCAGTATTTT. Translated: CASSLGMGDTQYF.

To note about this clonotype: The junction departs from the called germline gene at one end, perhaps through a read error. This rearrangement joins TRBV4-3 to TRBJ2-7; 8 nucleotides agree with TRBD2. The CDR3 length is 17 residues. The germline CDR1 and CDR2 sequences are LGHNA and YSLEER. The CDR3 DNA is TGCGCCAGCAGCCAAGACCGCCCGGGACTAGTCTACTACAAGCAGTACTTC. Protein sequence: CASSQDRPGLVYYKQYF.

This clonotype was recorded many times. The V gene is TRBV5-6, the J gene TRBJ2-5; a weak D match, TRBD2 (6 bases). Trimming took off 0 bases at V and 1 base at J, with 10 bases between the two ends. Germline V CDR1 and CDR2: SGHDT, YYEEEE. This CDR3 has 15 residues. Here the CDR3 DNA reads TGTGCCAGCAGCTTGGCCAGGACTACCCAAGAGACCCAGTACTTC. It codes for CASSLARTTQETQYF.

The table lists this clonotype with many counts. The V and J genes are TRBV15 and TRBJ2-1; 7 bases align to TRBD1. This CDR3 contains 16 residues. With V trimmed by 5 bases and J by 2 bases, 9 bases remained unmatched. CDR1 LNHNV and CDR2 YYDKDF come from the germline V gene (reference sequence). The chain's CDR3 is CATSDREGGPYNEQFF. For the CDR3, the DNA is TGTGCCACCAGCGACAGGGAAGGTGGCCCCTACAATGAGCAGTTCTTC. Drawing the rest from reference TRBV15 and TRBJ2-1, the complete variable domain is DAMVIQNPRYQVTQFGKPVTLSCSQTLNHNVMYWYQQKSSQAPKLLFHYYDKDFNNEADTPDNFQSRRPNTSFCFLDIRSPGLGDTAMYLCATSDREGGPYNEQFFGPGTRLTVL.

This clonotype was counted ten times or more. The V gene is TRBV5-6, the J gene TRBJ1-1; D may be TRBD1 (5 bases). CDR1 and CDR2 from the germline V gene are SGHDT and YYEEEE. This CDR3 region has 14 residues. Trimming left V 0 bases short and J 4 bases short, with 10 bases between. CDR3 sequence (DNA): TGTGCCAGCAGCTTGGCCAATGGGGGCACTGAAGCTTTCTTT. Amino acid sequence: CASSLANGGTEAFF. Based on the CDR3 plus reference TRBV5-6 and TRBJ1-1, the full variable domain is DAGVTQSPTHLIKTRGQQVTLRCSPKSGHDTVSWYQQALGQGPQFIFQYYEEEERQRGNFPDRFSGHQFPNYSSELNVNALLLGDSALYLCASSLANGGTEAFFGQGTRLTVV.

V gene TRBV7-9 combines with J gene TRBJ2-3; TRBD2 matches 12 bases. The germline gives CDR1 SEHNR, CDR2 FQNEAQ (reference sequence). V was pared by 4 bases and J by 6 bases, with 8 bases of the junction left unmatched. The CDR3 spans 16 residues. The CDR3 protein is CASSSPLAGGTDTQYF. The CDR3 bases are TGTGCCAGCAGCTCACCTCTAGCGGGAGGGACGGATACGCAGTATTTT.

This clonotype appeared many times. This chain connects TRBV7-8 to TRBJ2-1, with TRBD2 matching over 11 bases. The CDR3 totals 15 residues. The junction had 7 bases not matched to a gene; V was cut back by 5 bases and J by 7 bases. Germline-derived CDR1 and CDR2 are SGHVS and FQNEAQ. The DNA for the CDR3 is TGTGCCAGCAGCCAACTAGCGGGAGTGGGGAATGAGCAGTTCTTC. This gives the protein CASSQLAGVGNEQFF.

This clonotype was seen at least ten times. The rearrangement links TRBV11-3 to TRBJ2-1; D unclear. V shed 5 bases and J shed 2 bases, with 13 bases lying between them. CDR3 size: 15 residues. Per germline, CDR1 SGHNT and CDR2 YENEEA. The CDR3 DNA is TGTGCCAGCAGCCCCATGATCGCGACCTACAATGAGCAGTTCTTC. Translating it yields CASSPMIATYNEQFF.

This clonotype was detected many times. This chain uses TRBV5-1 with TRBJ2-3; D may be TRBD1 (5 bases). CDR1 is SGHRS and CDR2 is YFSETQ in the germline V gene. Trimming stripped 5 bases from V and 1 base from J, with 11 bases between. CDR3 length: 14 amino acids. The CDR3 nucleotides read TGCGCCAGCAGTTCGCTAGGGGGCACAGATACGCAGTATTTT. Its translation is CASSSLGGTDTQYF.

V is TRBV25-1 and J is TRBJ2-5; 14 bases map to TRBD2. Germline V gene sequence: CDR1 MGHDK, CDR2 SYGVNS. This CDR3 region has 19 residues. Trimming at V came to 1 base and at J to 4 bases, leaving 11 bases not matched to a gene. The CDR3 DNA is TGTGCCAGCAGTGAATGGGGGACTAGCGGGAGTAAATTTGGAGAGACCCAGTACTTC. Translated: CASSEWGTSGSKFGETQYF.

This clonotype was observed at least ten times. The CDR3 bases are TGTGCCAGCAGCTATGGAGGGGACAATGAGCAGTTCTTC. The encoded protein is CASSYGGDNEQFF. V is TRBV7-9 and J is TRBJ2-1; weak D call: TRBD2 (6 bases). The V end lost 4 bases, the J end lost 5 bases, and 9 bases lay between the germline ends. CDR1 is SEHNR, CDR2 FQNEAQ, per germline (reference sequence). The CDR3 runs to 13 residues.

This clonotype was seen repeatedly, ten times or more. The genes are TRBV29-1 and TRBJ2-7, with 9 bases matching TRBD1. From germline, CDR1 is SQVTM and CDR2 ANQGSEA. J lost 1 base, V lost 3 bases, and 13 bases had no gene match. The CDR3 covers 17 residues. Here the CDR3 DNA reads TGCAGCGTTGAGGGGGGGACAGGGTACGAGGGATCCTACGAGCAGTACTTC. This sequence encodes CSVEGGTGYEGSYEQYF.

The J gene is TRBJ2-2, the V gene TRBV4-1; perhaps TRBD2 as D (6 bases). The CDR3 sequence is 16 residues long. Per the germline V gene, CDR1 is MGHRA and CDR2 is YSYEKL. In nucleotides, the CDR3 is TGCTCCAACAGCCAAGTCTTGGGGGAGGACACCGGGGAGCTGTTTTTT. This encodes CSNSQVLGEDTGELFF.

This clonotype came up many times. The chain links TRBV20-1 to TRBJ2-1; 9 bases map to TRBD2. Germline CDR1 DFQATT, CDR2 SNEGSKA (reference sequence). V was clipped by 5 bases and J by 2 bases; unmatched bases: 7. The CDR3 consists of 15 residues. CDR3 nucleotide sequence: TGCAGTGCTCACCAGACTAGCGGTGCCTACAATGAGCAGTTCTTC. Its translation is CSAHQTSGAYNEQFF.